The T cell receptor (beta chain) under discussion was sequenced for a study of response to subunit inactivated influenza vaccine. TCRdb re-analysed the RT-PCR reads in MiXCR, keeping a single row per CDR3 protein. The table has a few hundred thousand distinct CDR3 sequences, about 7.2% seen once. CDR3 length equals 16 residues. CDR1 LGHNA and CDR2 YSLEER come from the germline V gene. V shed 1 base and J 6 bases; nucleotides not matched to a gene: 6. The source is a man aged 50-75 years who received an inactivated influenza vaccine. V gene TRBV4-3 combines with J gene TRBJ2-1, with 10 positions matching TRBD2. The sample here was PBMCs from blood, taken approximately 25 months after vaccination. The CDR3 loop reads CASSQGASGRGNEQFF. CDR3 coding DNA: TGCGCCAGCAGCCAAGGAGCTAGCGGGAGAGGCAATGAGCAGTTCTTC.